The 30 T cell receptor beta chains below all came from one sample that was sequenced in a study of shared clonotypes between healthy human individuals. Clones were read by immunoSEQ multiplex PCR, and TCRdb kept only the in-frame ones, dropping some. The sample has 450,000 to 500,000 clones; 76% are singletons. The sequenced sample was PBMCs. Receptors were obtained from a woman aged 40 to 49 in good health. Some clones in this sample may be carry-over from other donors' samples.

The chain combines TRBV19 with TRBJ2-3, with D perhaps given as TRBD1 or TRBD2 (5 bases each). Germline V CDR1 and CDR2: LNHDA, SQIVND (reference sequence). V lost 6 bases and J 1 base, leaving 20 bases between the germline ends. This CDR3 is built from 17 residues. CDR3 in amino acids: CASSQKRGLVGTDTQYF. The CDR3 bases are TGTGCCAGTAGCCAAAAGAGGGGCCTGGTCGGCACAGATACGCAGTATTTT. The variable domain in full, completed from reference TRBV19 and TRBJ2-3, reads DGGITQSPKYLFRKEGQNVTLSCEQNLNHDAMYWYRQDPGQGLRLIYYSQIVNDFQKGDIAEGYSVSREKKESFPLTVTSAQKNPTAFYLCASSQKRGLVGTDTQYFGPGTRLTVL.

V and J are TRBV29-1 and TRBJ2-7, with TRBD1 identical over 9 bases. V dropped 7 bases and J dropped 3; count of bases not matched to a gene: 13. Germline V lookup: CDR1 SQVTM, CDR2 ANQGSEA. The CDR3 loop spans 15 amino acids. CDR3 amino acids: CSAEEGQGKYYEQYF. The CDR3 DNA is TGCAGCGCGGAAGAGGGACAGGGTAAATACTACGAGCAGTACTTC.

This sequence joins TRBV9 and TRBJ2-7; D unresolved. Trimming removed 6 bases from V and 8 bases from J, with 18 bases in between. This CDR3 has 13 residues. CDR1 SGDLS and CDR2 YYNGEE come from the germline V gene. The CDR3 protein is CASNPGGGGKQYF. CDR3 DNA sequence: TGTGCCAGCAATCCCGGCGGCGGCGGTAAGCAGTACTTC.

The V and J genes are TRBV6-1 and TRBJ1-3, with a tentative D call TRBD1 (6 bases). The germline CDR1 and CDR2 sequences are MNHNS and SASEGT. The germline V and J ends were trimmed by 3 bases and 3 bases, with 12 bases remaining between them. The CDR3 has 15 residues. CDR3 DNA: TGTGCCAGCAGTGACCCAGGGGACGGTGGAAACACCATATATTTT. Translating it yields CASSDPGDGGNTIYF.

This clone was seen more than once but under ten times. Here the CDR3 reads CASSIQDRLYGYTF. The CDR3, as DNA: TGTGCCAGTAGTATTCAGGATCGCCTCTATGGCTACACCTTC. The rearrangement joins TRBV19 to TRBJ1-2; D is ambiguous. Germline CDR1 and CDR2: LNHDA and SQIVND (reference sequence). V was clipped by 3 bases and J by 4 bases, with 12 bases between them. The CDR3 covers 14 residues.

This clone has a handful of counts. The V call is TRBV11-2, the J call TRBJ1-2, with 8 positions matching TRBD1. The germline CDR1 and CDR2 sequences are SGHAT and FQNNGV. V lost 0 bases and J lost 2; bases outside the gene matches: 2. The CDR3 extends over 15 amino acids. The CDR3 region has the DNA TGTGCCAGCAGCTTAGAGTACAGGGGGAACTATGGCTACACCTTC. It encodes CASSLEYRGNYGYTF.

The CDR3 DNA reads as TGTGCCAGCAGTGAGGTAGCGGGAGAGAACACCGGGGAGCTGTTTTTT. Protein product: CASSEVAGENTGELFF. The V call is TRBV2, the J call TRBJ2-2; the match to TRBD2 covers 9 bases. Per the germline V gene, CDR1 is SNHLY and CDR2 is FYNNEI. The CDR3 is made up of 16 amino acids. V dropped 3 bases and J dropped 1; count of bases not matched to a gene: 3.

The chain employs TRBV11-2 and TRBJ1-1, with D hard to call. Trimming cost V 3 bases and J 4 bases, with 15 bases left between them. Germline CDR1 and CDR2: SGHAT and FQNNGV. The length of the CDR3 is 15 residues. CDR3 region: CASSFDVQEGTEAFF. The CDR3, as DNA: TGTGCCAGCAGCTTTGATGTCCAGGAGGGCACTGAAGCTTTCTTT.

CDR3 sequence reads: CASSSDRVKQYF. For the CDR3, the DNA is TGTGCCAGCAGCTCCGACAGGGTAAAGCAGTACTTC. J is TRBJ2-7 and V is TRBV7-9, with 7 bases aligning to TRBD1. V lost 4 bases to trimming and J lost 8 bases; unmatched junction nucleotides: 5. The CDR3 spans 12 residues. Germline lookup yields CDR1 SEHNR and CDR2 FQNEAQ (reference sequence).

This chain uses TRBV9 with TRBJ2-5; unclear D gene. The CDR3 consists of 14 residues. V lost 1 base and J 1 base, leaving 8 bases between the germline ends. CDR1 is SGDLS, CDR2 YYNGEE, per germline. Written as DNA, the CDR3 is TGTGCCAGCAGCGTATCCCCGCTCCAAGAGACCCAGTACTTC. Translating it yields CASSVSPLQETQYF.

V is TRBV28 and J is TRBJ1-1, with D unclear. The CDR3 extends over 14 amino acids. V lost 8 bases and J lost 3, with 16 bases in between. The germline V gene has CDR1 MDHEN and CDR2 SYDVKM. The CDR3 DNA sequence: TGTGCCAGCGCCCCCCCAGGTCGCCACACTGAAGCTTTCTTT. This encodes CASAPPGRHTEAFF.

This chain connects TRBV28 to TRBJ1-2; D may be TRBD1 (5 bases). The CDR3 is 15 amino acids. Deletions cut 8 bases from V and 0 bases from J, with 16 bases between. Germline V gene data show CDR1 as MDHEN and CDR2 as SYDVKM. The CDR3 reads CASGDLIAPNYGYTF. The CDR3 DNA is TGTGCCAGCGGGGACCTGATTGCCCCTAACTATGGCTACACCTTC.

The CDR3 DNA reads as TGTGCCAGCCGTCCAGTTTTCCAGGGGGGGCACATTCAGTACTTC. Its translation: CASRPVFQGGHIQYF. The chain is built from TRBV27 and TRBJ2-4; the D call may be TRBD1 or TRBD2 (7 bases each). V shed 8 bases and J shed 8 bases, with 22 bases lying between them. This CDR3 region has 15 residues. Germline assignment: CDR1 MNHEY and CDR2 SMNVEV (reference sequence).

The chain combines TRBV11-2 with TRBJ2-5; the match to TRBD2 covers 7 bases. Trimming removed 5 bases from V and 1 base from J; junction bases left unmatched: 10. The CDR3 loop spans 16 amino acids. Germline CDR1 reads SGHAT; CDR2 reads FQNNGV. The CDR3 DNA reads as TGTGCCAGCAGCCCACGGGGAGGGAGGCCCCAAGAGACCCAGTACTTC. Translated: CASSPRGGRPQETQYF. The complete variable domain, with remaining parts taken from reference TRBV11-2 and TRBJ2-5, reads EAGVAQSPRYKIIEKRQSVAFWCNPISGHATLYWYQQILGQGPKLLIQFQNNGVVDDSQLPKDRFSAERLKGVDSTLKIQPAKLEDSAVYLCASSPRGGRPQETQYFGPGTRLLVL.

This clone appeared a single time. This chain joins TRBV19 and TRBJ1-1, with D uncertain. The length of the CDR3 is 13 residues. V lost 7 bases, J lost 0 bases, and 9 bases lay in between. Germline lookup yields CDR1 LNHDA and CDR2 SQIVND (reference sequence). CDR3 in amino acids: CASMDPMNTEAFF. The CDR3 region has the DNA TGTGCCAGTATGGACCCAATGAACACTGAAGCTTTCTTT. Supplemented by reference TRBV19 and TRBJ1-1, the full variable domain reads DGGITQSPKYLFRKEGQNVTLSCEQNLNHDAMYWYRQDPGQGLRLIYYSQIVNDFQKGDIAEGYSVSREKKESFPLTVTSAQKNPTAFYLCASMDPMNTEAFFGQGTRLTVV.

The chain is built from TRBV28 and TRBJ1-4; D is unclear. The CDR3 loop spans 17 amino acids. Per germline, CDR1 MDHEN and CDR2 SYDVKM. The V gene lost 4 bases and the J gene lost 8 bases, with 23 bases spanning the gap. The CDR3 region is CASSWWSRASGVEKLFF. In DNA, the CDR3 is TGTGCCAGCAGTTGGTGGAGCCGGGCCTCGGGAGTCGAAAAACTGTTTTTT. Variable domain in full (rest from reference TRBV28 and TRBJ1-4): DVKVTQSSRYLVKRTGEKVFLECVQDMDHENMFWYRQDPGLGLRLIYFSYDVKMKEKGDIPEGYSVSREKKERFSLILESASTNQTSMYLCASSWWSRASGVEKLFFGSGTQLSVL.

The chain has TRBV6-4 and TRBJ1-1, with D unresolved. Germline V gene lookup returns CDR1 MRHNA and CDR2 SNTAGT. This CDR3 spans 14 amino acids. Trimming removed 6 bases from V and 1 base from J, with 12 bases in between. CDR3 nucleotide sequence: TGTGCCAGCAGGCCAGAGTCCCAGAACACTGAAGCTTTCTTT. This sequence encodes CASRPESQNTEAFF.

The rearrangement uses TRBV5-1 and TRBJ2-2, with TRBD2 matching 10 bases. With 5 bases clipped from V and 1 base from J, the junction kept 5 bases outside the gene matches. The CDR3 spans 16 residues. CDR1 is SGHRS, CDR2 YFSETQ, per germline. The CDR3 DNA sequence: TGCGCCAGCAGTCCCGCTAGCGGGGGGAACACCGGGGAGCTGTTTTTT. This sequence encodes CASSPASGGNTGELFF.

The rearrangement joins TRBV27 to TRBJ1-4; D ambiguous. The V gene lost 4 bases and the J gene lost 8 bases, with 14 bases spanning the gap. The CDR3 loop spans 14 amino acids. Germline-derived CDR1 and CDR2 are MNHEY and SMNVEV (reference sequence). The CDR3 spells CASSWDLLAEKLFF. The CDR3 DNA follows: TGTGCCAGCAGTTGGGATCTTCTTGCCGAAAAACTGTTTTTT.

The chain employs TRBV7-2 and TRBJ2-7; 10 bases map to TRBD2. Germline trimming cut 1 base from V and 5 bases from J; bases unmatched to any gene: 11. This CDR3 contains 17 residues. Germline-derived CDR1 and CDR2 are SGHTA and FQGNSA. The chain's CDR3 is CASSLVPPASGSHEQYF. The DNA of the CDR3 is TGTGCCAGCAGCTTAGTCCCCCCGGCTAGCGGGAGCCACGAGCAGTACTTC.

A few counts support this clone. This chain links TRBV28 with TRBJ1-1; no clear D gene. V gave up 6 bases and J gave up 4 bases, with 9 bases separating them. Germline values: CDR1 MDHEN, CDR2 SYDVKM. The CDR3 totals 12 residues. CDR3 nucleotide sequence: TGTGCCAGCAGCCGGTATTTCACTGAAGCTTTCTTT. It specifies CASSRYFTEAFF.

This clone was picked up one time. The chain employs TRBV7-3 and TRBJ2-3, with TRBD2 matching 9 bases. The CDR3 is 16 residues long. Trimming removed 3 bases from V and 1 base from J; junction bases left unmatched: 5. The germline V gene encodes CDR1 SGHTA and CDR2 FQGTGA. This chain's CDR3 is CASSLAGGPGTDTQYF. CDR3 DNA: TGTGCCAGCAGCTTGGCGGGAGGGCCGGGCACAGATACGCAGTATTTT. Full variable domain (missing parts from reference TRBV7-3 and TRBJ2-3): GAGVSQTPSNKVTEKGKYVELRCDPISGHTALYWYRQSLGQGPEFLIYFQGTGAADDSGLPNDRFFAVRPEGSVSTLKIQRTERGDSAVYLCASSLAGGPGTDTQYFGPGTRLTVL.

This clone was picked up a small number of times. The chain has TRBV19 and TRBJ1-1; D is unclear. V was trimmed by 7 bases and J by 2 bases, leaving 11 bases between them. The germline CDR1 and CDR2 sequences are LNHDA and SQIVND (reference sequence). There are 13 residues in the CDR3. The CDR3 sequence is CASIGKPNTEAFF. CDR3 in DNA: TGTGCCAGTATTGGGAAACCTAACACTGAAGCTTTCTTT.

J is TRBJ2-1 and V is TRBV11-2, with 9 bases matching TRBD2. J lost 5 bases, V lost 1 base, and 3 bases had no gene match. CDR1 and CDR2 (germline): SGHAT, FQNNGV. The CDR3 extends over 15 amino acids. The CDR3 nucleotides are TGTGCCAGCAGCTTAGGAGCTAGCGGGAACAATGAGCAGTTCTTC. It encodes CASSLGASGNNEQFF. The full variable domain, completed using reference TRBV11-2 and TRBJ2-1, is EAGVAQSPRYKIIEKRQSVAFWCNPISGHATLYWYQQILGQGPKLLIQFQNNGVVDDSQLPKDRFSAERLKGVDSTLKIQPAKLEDSAVYLCASSLGASGNNEQFFGPGTRLTVL.

This clone was observed a few times. The chain combines TRBV5-8 with TRBJ2-3; D may match TRBD1 or TRBD2 (6 bases each). CDR3 length: 12 amino acids. V was pared by 1 base and J by 10 bases, with 10 bases between. Germline V lookup: CDR1 SGHTS, CDR2 YDEGEE. CDR3 region: CASSLRGASQYF. CDR3 nucleotides: TGTGCCAGCAGCTTGAGGGGGGCGTCGCAGTATTTT.

The chain recombines TRBV6-6 with TRBJ2-3; 8 positions match TRBD2. The trim removed 7 bases at V and 4 bases at J, leaving 13 bases unmatched. The CDR3 length is 16 residues. CDR1 is MNHNY and CDR2 is SVGAGI in the germline V gene (reference sequence). The CDR3 sequence is CASTRNFGLAPDTQYF. CDR3 coding DNA: TGTGCCAGCACCCGGAACTTCGGACTAGCTCCAGATACGCAGTATTTT.

The rearrangement joins TRBV2 to TRBJ1-2, with D uncertain. The CDR3 loop spans 12 amino acids. The ends were cut back, 3 bases at V and 3 bases at J, with 5 bases in the middle. Looked up from germline, CDR1 is SNHLY and CDR2 is FYNNEI. The CDR3 sequence: CASSERDYGYTF. CDR3 DNA sequence: TGTGCCAGCAGTGAGCGAGACTATGGCTACACCTTC.

This chain connects TRBV14 to TRBJ2-1, with a possible D match to TRBD1 (6 bases). The CDR3 runs 16 residues. Germline V gene lookup returns CDR1 SGHDN and CDR2 FVKESK. The V and J ends lost 1 base and 3 bases respectively, with 13 bases between them. The CDR3 reads CASSQASGTYYNEQFF. The CDR3 DNA sequence: TGTGCCAGCAGCCAAGCTAGTGGGACATACTACAATGAGCAGTTCTTC. Full variable domain (missing parts from reference TRBV14 and TRBJ2-1): EAGVTQFPSHSVIEKGQTVTLRCDPISGHDNLYWYRRVMGKEIKFLLHFVKESKQDESGMPNNRFLAERTGGTYSTLKVQPAELEDSGVYFCASSQASGTYYNEQFFGPGTRLTVL.

The chain carries TRBV5-1 and TRBJ2-5; D is uncertain. Germline CDR1 reads SGHRS; CDR2 reads YFSETQ. Trimming removed 0 bases at V and 2 bases at J, with 11 bases between. The CDR3 sequence is 15 residues long. CDR3 protein: CASSLGGMMQETQYF. The CDR3, as DNA: TGCGCCAGCAGCTTGGGTGGGATGATGCAAGAGACCCAGTACTTC.

This clone was picked up a small number of times. The genes are TRBV28 and TRBJ2-6; D is unclear. CDR3 size: 14 residues. Trimming pared 5 bases from V and 1 base from J, leaving 6 bases between. CDR1 is MDHEN, CDR2 SYDVKM, per germline. The CDR3 region is CASSPQSGANVLTF. The CDR3 DNA reads TGTGCCAGCAGTCCACAATCTGGGGCCAACGTCCTGACTTTC.